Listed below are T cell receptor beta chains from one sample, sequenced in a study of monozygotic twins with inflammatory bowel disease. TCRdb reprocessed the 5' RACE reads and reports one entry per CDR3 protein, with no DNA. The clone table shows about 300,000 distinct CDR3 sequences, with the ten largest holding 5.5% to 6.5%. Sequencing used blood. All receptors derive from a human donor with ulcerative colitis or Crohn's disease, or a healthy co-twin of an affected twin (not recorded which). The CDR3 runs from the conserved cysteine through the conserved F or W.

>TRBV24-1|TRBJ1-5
CATSDGAGNNQPQHF
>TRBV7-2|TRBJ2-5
CASSRQGTSRDHETQYF
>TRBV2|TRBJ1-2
CASLGDDYGYTF
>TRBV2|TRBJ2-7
CASSYIRAYEQYF
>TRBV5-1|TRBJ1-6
CASSLALMEIYNSPLHF
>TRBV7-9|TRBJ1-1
CASSLEAFRSAEAFF
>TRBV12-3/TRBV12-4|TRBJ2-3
CASSLSSGSRDTQYF
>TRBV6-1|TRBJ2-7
CASSQGTVVYEQYF
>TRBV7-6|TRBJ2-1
CASSFGRAREYNEQFF
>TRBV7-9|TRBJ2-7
CASSGKAVSYEQYF
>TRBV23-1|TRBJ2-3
CASSHFVADTQYF
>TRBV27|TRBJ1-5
CASSYSYNQPQHF
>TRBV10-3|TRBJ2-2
CAISADRVPGELFF
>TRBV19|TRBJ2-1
CASRPSGSGNEQFF
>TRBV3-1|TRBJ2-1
CASSQDGGPYNEQFF
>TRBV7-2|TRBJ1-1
CASTSGGGTEAFF
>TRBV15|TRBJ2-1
CATSRGGGEQFF
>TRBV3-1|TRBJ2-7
CASSQDRPGVAREQYF
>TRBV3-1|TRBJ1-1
CASRPGTGRDTEAFF
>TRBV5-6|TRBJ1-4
CASSPPANEKLFF
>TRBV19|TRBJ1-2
CAGHRGGSNYGYTF
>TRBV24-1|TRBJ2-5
CATSESGQRETQYF
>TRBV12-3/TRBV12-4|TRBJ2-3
CASSLGTSGGTRTDTQYF
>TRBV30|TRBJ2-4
CAWRPTGPVNIQYF
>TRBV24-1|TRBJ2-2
CATSDKAPGELFF
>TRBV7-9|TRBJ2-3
CASGPTDTQYF
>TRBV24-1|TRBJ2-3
CATGGGAGDTQYF
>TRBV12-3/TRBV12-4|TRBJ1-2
CASSVYRAPTPDYGYTF
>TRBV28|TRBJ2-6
CASSFSVKFSGANVLTF
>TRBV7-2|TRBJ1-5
CASSTTGGEGNQPQHF
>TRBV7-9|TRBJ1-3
CASSLLGAAGNTIYF
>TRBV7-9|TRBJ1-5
CASSSGGAGAYQPQHF
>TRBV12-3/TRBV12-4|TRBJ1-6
CASSLRPGQGTSPLHF
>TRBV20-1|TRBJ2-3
CSAPTSGRGTDTQYF
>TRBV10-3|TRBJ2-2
CAISFGTTNTGELFF
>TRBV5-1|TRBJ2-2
CASSLVPPTSGSTGELFF
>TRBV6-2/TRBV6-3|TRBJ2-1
CASSYRGVEQFF
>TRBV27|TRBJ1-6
CASRDRNSPLHF
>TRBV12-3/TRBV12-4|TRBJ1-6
CASSPGTGSYNSPLHF
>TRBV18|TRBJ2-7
CASSPALAGLYEQYF
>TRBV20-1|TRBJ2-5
CSARPRTSGSMETQYF
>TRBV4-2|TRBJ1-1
CASSQVSGGNTEAFF
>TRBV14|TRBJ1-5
CASSQSYQPQHF
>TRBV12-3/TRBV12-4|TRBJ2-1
CASSPQGQLGTYNEQFF
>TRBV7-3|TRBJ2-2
CASSLQISNTGELFF
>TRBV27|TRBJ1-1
CASSLPGQGASEAFF
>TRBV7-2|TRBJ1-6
CASSPEGGINSPLHF
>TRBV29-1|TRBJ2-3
CSHHTGTDTQYF
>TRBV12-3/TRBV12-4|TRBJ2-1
CASSFSRAGEQFF
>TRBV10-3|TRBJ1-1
CAISTVRANTEAFF
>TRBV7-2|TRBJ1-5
CASSLLGPKQPQHF
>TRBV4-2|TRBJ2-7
CASSQDLGAGGLYEQYF
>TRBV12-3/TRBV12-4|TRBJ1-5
CASKRVGSNQPQHF
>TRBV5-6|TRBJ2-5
CASSLQGAKETQYF
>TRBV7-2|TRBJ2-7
CASSSHPSGFYEQYF
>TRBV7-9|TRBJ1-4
CASTRGTGNEKLFF
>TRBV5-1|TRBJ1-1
CASSLVPGAGNTEAFF
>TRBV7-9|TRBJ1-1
CASSLGNLNTEAFF
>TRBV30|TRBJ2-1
CAWRRQGNEQFF